The next 2 T cell receptor beta chains were all read from a single sample in a study of blood T cell repertoires in COVID-19. This table comes from immunoSEQ multiplex PCR, and its TCRdb copy is limited to in-frame clones, with some not included. Among 150,000 to 200,000 clones listed, 75% to 90% were seen once. Material: peripheral blood. Receptors were obtained from a woman in her fifties or sixties with acute or convalescent COVID-19.

V gene TRBV4-2 combines with J gene TRBJ2-1; D is perhaps TRBD2 (6 bases). The CDR3 extends over 14 amino acids. CDR1 and CDR2 (germline): LGHNA, YNFKEQ. The V end was cut by 1 base, the J end by 7 bases, with 11 bases between. For the CDR3, the DNA is TGTGCCAGCAGCCAAGGGGACTCTCCAAATGAGCAGTTCTTC. Protein product: CASSQGDSPNEQFF.

The chain carries TRBV5-8 and TRBJ2-4, with a tentative D call TRBD1 (5 bases). CDR3 length equals 14 residues. Germline V gene sequence: CDR1 SGHTS, CDR2 YDEGEE. Trimming cost V 6 bases and J 7 bases, with 17 bases left between them. As DNA, the CDR3 is TGTGCCAGCATCCTCCCTGGCAGGGATAACATTCAGTACTTC. Translating it yields CASILPGRDNIQYF.